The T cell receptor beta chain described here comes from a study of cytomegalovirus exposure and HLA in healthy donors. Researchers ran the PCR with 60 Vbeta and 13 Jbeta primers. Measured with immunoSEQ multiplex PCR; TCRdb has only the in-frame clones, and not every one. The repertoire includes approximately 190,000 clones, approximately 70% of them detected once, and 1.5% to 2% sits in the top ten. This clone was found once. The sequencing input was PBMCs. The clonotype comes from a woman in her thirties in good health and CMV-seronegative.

The CDR3 bases are TGTGCCAGTAGTATAGCCATGAACACTGAAGCTTTCTTT. Translated: CASSIAMNTEAFF. The rearrangement uses TRBV19 and TRBJ1-1; no firm D call. In germline, CDR1 is LNHDA, CDR2 SQIVND (reference sequence). The ends were cut back, 1 base at V and 0 bases at J, with 3 bases in the middle. The CDR3 runs to 13 residues.